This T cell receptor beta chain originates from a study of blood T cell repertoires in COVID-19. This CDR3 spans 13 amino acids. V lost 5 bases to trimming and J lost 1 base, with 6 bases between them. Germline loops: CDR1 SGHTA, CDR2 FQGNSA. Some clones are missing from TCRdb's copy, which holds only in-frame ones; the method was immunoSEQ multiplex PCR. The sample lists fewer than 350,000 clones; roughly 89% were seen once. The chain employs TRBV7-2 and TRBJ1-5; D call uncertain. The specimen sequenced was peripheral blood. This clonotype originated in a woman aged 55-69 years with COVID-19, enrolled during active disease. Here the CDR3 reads CASSRLSNQPQHF. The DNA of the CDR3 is TGTGCCAGCAGCCGGTTGAGCAATCAGCCCCAGCATTTT.